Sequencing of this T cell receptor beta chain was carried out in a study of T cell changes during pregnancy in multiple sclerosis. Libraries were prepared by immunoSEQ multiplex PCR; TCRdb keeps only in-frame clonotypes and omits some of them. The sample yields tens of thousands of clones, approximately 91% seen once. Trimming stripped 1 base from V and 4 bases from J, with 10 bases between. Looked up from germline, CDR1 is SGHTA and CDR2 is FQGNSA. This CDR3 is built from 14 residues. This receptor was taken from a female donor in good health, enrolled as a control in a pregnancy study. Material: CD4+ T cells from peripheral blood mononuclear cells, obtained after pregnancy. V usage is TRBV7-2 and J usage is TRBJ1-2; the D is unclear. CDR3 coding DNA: TGTGCCAGCAGCTTAGACCGGGGAGGCTATGGCTACACCTTC. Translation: CASSLDRGGYGYTF.